This TCR beta chain is from a study of persistence of HIV-infected CD4 T cells. Sequencing used immunoSEQ version 4 in survey mode. Clones were read by immunoSEQ multiplex PCR, and TCRdb kept only the in-frame ones, dropping some. Here the sample spans about 30,000 clones, 70% being singletons. The stimulus was an HIV-1 Gag 15-mer peptide pool, 1 ug/peptide/mL. CD4+ T cells upregulating both CD40 ligand and CD69 were sorted as responding cells. Concerning this clone: The antigen is unknown.

The J segment lost 4 bases and the V segment lost 5 bases, leaving 8 bases of the junction unmatched. The CDR3 consists of 15 residues. Germline CDR1 WSHSY, CDR2 SAAADI. The receptor's source is an adult man with HIV who was CMV-seropositive. The chain employs TRBV10-2 and TRBJ2-7; 10 nucleotides agree with TRBD1. Specimen: CD4+ T cells sorted from PBMCs after roughly 19-hour stimulation, collected from a patient who received antiretroviral therapy. The CDR3 sequence: CASSQAGQGSYEQYF. The CDR3, as DNA: TGCGCCAGCAGTCAAGCGGGACAGGGGTCTTACGAGCAGTACTTC.